This T cell receptor (beta chain) came from a study of blood T cell repertoires in COVID-19. The wider study: PBMCs, B-cell-depleted T cells, or T cells provided the cDNA or gDNA that made up the material.

Original processing methods: Reference gene primer amplification gave estimated nucleated cell counts. TCRdb's copy holds only in-frame clones and misses some; the assay was immunoSEQ multiplex PCR. D and trimming come from the DNA, and the V and J calls and clone size come from that table. There are fewer than 250,000 clones in the sample; around four fifths occur only once, and about 10% lies in the top ten. Seattle-derived patients entered the study during active infection and were followed longitudinally. The CDR3 has 12 residues. V lost 9 bases to trimming and J lost 6 bases; unmatched junction nucleotides: 5.

Material: peripheral blood. The chain employs TRBV12-3 or TRBV12-4 and TRBJ2-1; TRBD2 matches 7 bases. The receptor was isolated from a woman of 80 years or more with COVID-19, enrolled during active disease. This chain's CDR3 is CASRTSANEQFF. Written as DNA, the CDR3 is TGTGCCAGTCGAACTAGCGCCAATGAGCAGTTCTTC.